This is a list of T cell receptor beta chains from one sample in a study of blood T cell repertoires in COVID-19. Profiled with immunoSEQ multiplex PCR; TCRdb holds only in-frame clones, not every one. The sample contains approximately 69,000 clones, 75% to 85% of which appear only once. Sequenced: peripheral blood. The origin of the receptors is a human donor in a cohort sampled during active COVID-19. The CDR3 runs from the conserved cysteine through the conserved F or W. D genes are given only for firm matches. Clone size is given for some rows only: seen once, a few or many times, or a class if the clone is expanded.

>NA|TRBV7-9|TRBJ1-6|NA
CASSRGAQSAGNSPLHF
TGTGCCAGCAGCCGAGGGGCCCAGAGCGCGGGGAATTCACCCCTCCACTTT
>NA|TRBV19|TRBJ2-5|TRBD2
CASSTGLEGTQYF
TGTGCCAGTAGTACTGGACTAGAAGGGACCCAGTACTTC
>NA|TRBV19|TRBJ1-1|NA
CASSIGSEAFF
TGTGCCAGTAGTATCGGGTCAGAAGCTTTCTTT
>NA|TRBV30|TRBJ1-2|TRBD1
CAWSADRPHGYTF
TGTGCCTGGAGTGCGGACAGGCCCCACGGCTACACCTTC
>few|TRBV7-2|TRBJ1-4|TRBD1
CASGAGGAGEKLFF
TGTGCCAGCGGGGCAGGGGGCGCTGGGGAAAAACTGTTTTTT
>NA|TRBV27|TRBJ2-5|NA
CASSLFPARLETQYF
TGTGCCAGCAGTTTATTCCCCGCCAGGTTGGAGACCCAGTACTTC
>NA|TRBV19|TRBJ1-2|TRBD1
CASSTGQGTYNYGYTF
TGTGCCAGTAGTACGGGACAGGGGACTTATAACTATGGCTACACCTTC
>NA|TRBV28|TRBJ2-3|NA
CASSFFGARGDTQYF
TGTGCCAGCAGTTTTTTTGGGGCTAGAGGAGATACGCAGTATTTT
>NA|TRBV28|TRBJ1-1|NA
CASRQYRVDTEAFF
TGTGCCAGCAGGCAGTACAGGGTCGACACTGAAGCTTTCTTT
>NA|TRBV24-1|TRBJ1-1|NA
CATSDSRGLNTEAFF
TGTGCCACCAGTGATTCCCGAGGGCTCAACACTGAAGCTTTCTTT
>NA|TRBV21-1|TRBJ2-7|NA
CASSLRSSYEQYF
TGTGCCAGCAGCCTTCGCAGCTCCTACGAGCAGTACTTC
>NA|TRBV9|TRBJ1-1|TRBD1
CASSARGQGGKTEAFF
TGTGCCAGCAGCGCAAGGGGTCAGGGGGGAAAAACTGAAGCTTTCTTT
>NA|TRBV19|TRBJ1-4|NA
CASRFRGNEKLFF
TGTGCCAGTAGATTCAGGGGTAATGAAAAACTGTTTTTT
>NA|TRBV12-3/TRBV12-4|TRBJ2-7|NA
CASSLVTYYEQYF
TGTGCCAGCAGTTTGGTCACCTACTACGAGCAGTACTTC
>NA|TRBV3-1/TRBV3-2|TRBJ2-3|TRBD2
CASARTSGGASTDTQYF
TGTGCCAGCGCTCGGACTAGCGGGGGGGCTAGCACAGATACGCAGTATTTT
>NA|TRBV3-1/TRBV3-2|TRBJ2-5|NA
CASTSGETQYF
TGTGCCAGCACTAGTGGGGAGACCCAGTACTTC
>NA|TRBV24-1|TRBJ1-2|NA
CATSDRGERRGYTF
TGTGCCACCAGTGATCGGGGTGAGCGTCGGGGCTACACCTTC
>NA|TRBV5-1|TRBJ2-3|NA
CASRGAGDTQYF
TGCGCCAGCAGGGGAGCGGGAGATACGCAGTATTTT
>NA|TRBV2|TRBJ2-2|NA
CASSLTGELFF
TGTGCCAGCAGTCTCACCGGGGAGCTGTTTTTT
>once|TRBV6-1|TRBJ1-2|NA
CASSEALTQNYGYTF
TGTGCCAGCAGTGAAGCCCTCACACAGAACTATGGCTACACCTTC
>NA|TRBV28|TRBJ2-7|NA
CASRPGTVTYEQYF
TGTGCCAGCAGGCCTGGGACTGTCACCTACGAGCAGTACTTC
>NA|TRBV28|TRBJ1-5|NA
CASSPQRGGAHYSNQPQHF
TGTGCCAGCAGTCCTCAGAGAGGAGGGGCCCATTATAGCAATCAGCCCCAGCATTTT
>once|TRBV5-1|TRBJ1-1|NA
CASRVESVSTEAFF
TGCGCCAGCAGAGTGGAGAGTGTGAGCACTGAAGCTTTCTTT
>NA|TRBV3-1/TRBV3-2|TRBJ1-4|NA
CASSQERNEKLFF
TGTGCCAGCAGCCAGGAGAGGAATGAAAAACTGTTTTTT
>NA|TRBV6-1|TRBJ2-7|TRBD1
CASSELNRGTYEQYF
TGTGCCAGCAGTGAATTGAACAGGGGCACCTACGAGCAGTACTTC
>NA|TRBV14|TRBJ2-3|NA
CASSPGGADTQYF
TGTGCCAGCAGCCCTGGAGGGGCCGATACGCAGTATTTT
>NA|TRBV28|TRBJ2-7|TRBD1
CASKTTGGSGEQYF
TGTGCCAGCAAGACTACAGGGGGCTCGGGCGAGCAGTACTTC
>NA|TRBV5-1|TRBJ2-2|TRBD1
CASSLGGGTGDTGELFF
TGCGCCAGCAGCTTGGGAGGCGGGACAGGGGACACCGGGGAGCTGTTTTTT
>few|TRBV25-1|TRBJ2-1|TRBD2
CASSDWLAGRREQFF
TGTGCCAGCAGTGATTGGTTAGCGGGGAGACGTGAGCAGTTCTTC
>NA|TRBV28|TRBJ2-5|NA
CACTGTGKETQYF
TGTGCCTGCACCGGGACTGGAAAAGAGACCCAGTACTTC
>NA|TRBV3-1/TRBV3-2|TRBJ2-3|TRBD2
CASSQKFLTASGGNTDTQYF
TGTGCCAGCAGCCAAAAATTTTTAACGGCTAGCGGGGGGAACACAGATACGCAGTATTTT
>NA|TRBV1|TRBJ2-7|NA
CTSSRGSGQSYEQYF
TGCACCAGCAGCCGGGGCTCAGGGCAGTCCTACGAGCAGTACTTC
>NA|TRBV19|TRBJ2-3|TRBD1
CAGLDRSTDTQYF
TGTGCCGGGCTGGACAGGAGCACAGATACGCAGTATTTT
>NA|TRBV3-1/TRBV3-2|TRBJ1-5|NA
CASSHANQPQHF
TGTGCCAGCAGCCATGCGAATCAGCCCCAGCATTTT
>NA|TRBV30|TRBJ2-5|NA
CAWTGASPEETQYF
TGTGCCTGGACAGGGGCGTCCCCAGAAGAGACCCAGTACTTC
>NA|TRBV15|TRBJ1-6|TRBD1
CATSRWDRDNSPLHF
TGTGCCACCAGCAGGTGGGACAGAGATAATTCACCCCTCCACTTT
>NA|TRBV6-5|TRBJ2-2|TRBD2
CASRLAGGTGELFF
TGTGCCAGCAGGCTAGCGGGGGGTACCGGGGAGCTGTTTTTT
>NA|TRBV6-5|TRBJ2-5|TRBD2
CASKIAGGLETQYF
TGTGCCAGCAAGATAGCGGGGGGACTTGAGACCCAGTACTTC
>NA|TRBV15|TRBJ2-3|TRBD2
CATSRDRGLAGATDTQYF
TGTGCCACCAGCAGAGATCGAGGACTAGCGGGTGCCACAGATACGCAGTATTTT
>NA|TRBV20-1|TRBJ1-2|NA
CSAEILYGYTF
TGCAGTGCGGAGATACTCTATGGCTACACCTTC
>NA|TRBV19|TRBJ1-5|NA
CASSMAGVGNQPQHF
TGTGCCAGTAGTATGGCGGGGGTCGGCAATCAGCCCCAGCATTTT
>NA|TRBV28|TRBJ1-5|TRBD1
CASSLWQGAQPQHF
TGTGCCAGCAGTTTATGGCAGGGGGCTCAGCCCCAGCATTTT